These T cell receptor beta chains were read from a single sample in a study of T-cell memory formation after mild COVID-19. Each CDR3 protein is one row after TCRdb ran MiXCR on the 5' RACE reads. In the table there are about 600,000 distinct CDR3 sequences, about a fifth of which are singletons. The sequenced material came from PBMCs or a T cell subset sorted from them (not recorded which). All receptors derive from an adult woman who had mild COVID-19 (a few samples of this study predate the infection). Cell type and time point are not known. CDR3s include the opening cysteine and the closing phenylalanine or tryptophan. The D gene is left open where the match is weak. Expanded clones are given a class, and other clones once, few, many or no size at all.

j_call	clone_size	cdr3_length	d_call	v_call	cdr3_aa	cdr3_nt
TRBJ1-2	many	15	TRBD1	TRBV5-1	CASSLVGTVNYGYTF	TGCGCCAGCAGCTTGGTCGGGACAGTTAACTATGGCTACACCTTC
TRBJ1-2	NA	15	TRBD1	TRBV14	CASSQSGTGYYGYTF	TGTGCCAGCAGCCAATCCGGGACAGGGTACTATGGCTACACCTTC
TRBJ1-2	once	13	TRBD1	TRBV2	CASSLDRVSGYTF	TGTGCCAGCAGTCTGGACAGGGTGAGTGGCTACACCTTC
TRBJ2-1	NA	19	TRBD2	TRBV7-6	CASSSRLLAGSSSYNEQFF	TGTGCCAGCAGCTCGCGTCTACTAGCGGGCTCGAGCTCCTACAATGAGCAGTTCTTC
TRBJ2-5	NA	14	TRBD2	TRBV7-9	CASSSEREQETQYF	TGTGCCAGCAGCTCTGAGCGGGAGCAAGAGACCCAGTACTTC
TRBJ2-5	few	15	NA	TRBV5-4	CASSRERGHQETQYF	TGTGCCAGCAGCCGCGAGAGAGGGCACCAAGAGACCCAGTACTTC
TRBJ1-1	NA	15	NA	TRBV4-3	CASSQGLEANTEAFF	TGCGCCAGCAGCCAAGGCCTGGAGGCGAACACTGAAGCTTTCTTT
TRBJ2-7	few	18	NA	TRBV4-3	CASSQVAQVTPRPYEQYF	TGCGCCAGCAGCCAAGTGGCTCAAGTAACCCCTCGCCCGTACGAGCAGTACTTC
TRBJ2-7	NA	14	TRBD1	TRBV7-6	CASRLDRAQGEQYF	TGTGCCAGCAGATTGGACAGGGCTCAAGGGGAGCAGTACTTC
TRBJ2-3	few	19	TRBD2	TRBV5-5	CASSSPGLASRKRTDTQYF	TGTGCCAGCAGCTCACCGGGACTAGCGTCTAGAAAAAGGACAGATACGCAGTATTTT
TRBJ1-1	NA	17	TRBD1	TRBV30	CAWTSGTGYSRNTEAFF	TGTGCCTGGACCTCCGGGACAGGGTATAGTAGGAACACTGAAGCTTTCTTT
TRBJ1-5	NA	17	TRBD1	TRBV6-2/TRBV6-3	CASSPVPGQVEHQPQHF	TGTGCCAGCAGTCCCGTCCCGGGACAGGTGGAGCATCAGCCCCAGCATTTT
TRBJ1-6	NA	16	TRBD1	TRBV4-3	CASSLARQGYNSPLHF	TGCGCCAGCAGCCTAGCACGACAGGGCTATAATTCACCCCTCCACTTT
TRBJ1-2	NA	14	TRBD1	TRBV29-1	CSVDVGQGYSGYTF	TGCAGCGTTGATGTGGGACAGGGGTATTCTGGCTACACCTTC
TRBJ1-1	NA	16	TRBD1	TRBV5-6	CASSLPGGVMNTEAFF	TGTGCCAGCAGCTTGCCAGGGGGCGTTATGAACACTGAAGCTTTCTTT
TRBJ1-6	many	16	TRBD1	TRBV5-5	CASSLRQGISNSPLHF	TGTGCCAGCAGCTTGAGACAGGGGATAAGTAATTCACCCCTCCACTTT
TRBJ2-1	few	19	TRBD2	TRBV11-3	CASRQTGRFRGRATDEQFF	TGTGCCAGCAGACAGACTGGCCGTTTTCGCGGGAGGGCGACCGATGAGCAGTTCTTC
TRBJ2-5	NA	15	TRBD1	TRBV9	CASSVGDRGQETQYF	TGTGCCAGCAGCGTAGGGGACAGGGGACAAGAGACCCAGTACTTC
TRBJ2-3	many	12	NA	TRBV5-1	CASSLDQGPLYF	TGCGCCAGCAGCTTGGACCAGGGACCCCTGTATTTT
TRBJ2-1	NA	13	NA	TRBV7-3	CASSPPLYGEQFF	TGTGCCAGCAGCCCCCCCCTCTACGGTGAGCAGTTCTTC
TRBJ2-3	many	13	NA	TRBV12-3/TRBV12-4	CASSPRATDTQYF	TGTGCCAGCAGTCCGAGGGCCACAGATACGCAGTATTTT
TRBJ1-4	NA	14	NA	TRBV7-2	CASSRVSLNEKLFF	TGTGCCAGCAGCCGGGTCAGCCTAAATGAAAAACTGTTTTTT
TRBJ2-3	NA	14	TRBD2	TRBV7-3	CASRVSGVTDTQYF	TGTGCCAGCAGAGTTAGCGGGGTCACAGATACGCAGTATTTT
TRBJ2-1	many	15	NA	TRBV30	CAWSKDLLSYNEQFF	TGTGCCTGGAGTAAGGACCTACTCTCCTACAATGAGCAGTTCTTC
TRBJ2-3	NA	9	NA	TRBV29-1	CSVGDTQYF	TGCAGCGTTGGAGATACGCAGTATTTT
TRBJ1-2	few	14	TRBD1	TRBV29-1	CSVNPTGGNYGYTF	TGCAGCGTCAATCCGACAGGGGGAAACTATGGCTACACCTTC
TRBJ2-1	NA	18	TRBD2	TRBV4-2	CASSQVVSGANSYNEQFF	TGTGCCAGCAGCCAAGTTGTTAGCGGGGCGAATTCCTACAATGAGCAGTTCTTC
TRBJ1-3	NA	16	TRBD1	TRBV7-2	CASSLSQGVAGNTIYF	TGTGCCAGCAGCTTAAGCCAGGGGGTAGCTGGAAACACCATATATTTT